Presented here are 25 T cell receptor beta chains from one specimen sequenced in a study of PD-L1 blockade in urothelial cancer. TCRdb's table, derived via immunoSEQ multiplex PCR, lists solely in-frame clones and lacks some. Among about 45,000 clones listed, about 91% were seen once. Material: PBMCs, obtained around atezolizumab (anti-PD-L1) treatment. The source is a man at least 80 years old with urothelial cancer.

The V call is TRBV11-2, the J call TRBJ2-1, with 10 bases matching TRBD2. The V segment lost 5 bases and the J segment 7 bases; nucleotides outside the gene matches: 8. There are 15 residues in the CDR3. The V gene's germline CDR1 is SGHAT and CDR2 FQNNGV. The CDR3 sequence is CASSPRLAGLNEQFF. The CDR3 coding sequence is TGTGCCAGCAGCCCGAGACTAGCGGGTCTGAATGAGCAGTTCTTC. The full variable domain, completed using reference TRBV11-2 and TRBJ2-1, is EAGVAQSPRYKIIEKRQSVAFWCNPISGHATLYWYQQILGQGPKLLIQFQNNGVVDDSQLPKDRFSAERLKGVDSTLKIQPAKLEDSAVYLCASSPRLAGLNEQFFGPGTRLTVL.

The rearrangement joins TRBV4-3 to TRBJ2-1, with 11 positions matching TRBD2. The CDR3 contains 15 residues. The germline V gene encodes CDR1 LGHNA and CDR2 YSLEER. Trimming removed 4 bases from V and 9 bases from J; junction bases left unmatched: 8. The CDR3 region is CASSPGGLAEVEQFF. CDR3 nucleotides: TGCGCCAGCAGCCCTGGGGGACTAGCGGAAGTTGAGCAGTTCTTC.

The CDR3 reads CSARRLGEQFF. CDR3 in DNA: TGCAGTGCTAGGAGGCTTGGTGAGCAGTTCTTC. This chain uses TRBV20-1 with TRBJ2-1; D call uncertain. Trimming shortened V by 3 bases and J by 9 bases, and 9 bases separated the two germline ends. This CDR3 has 11 residues. Looked up from germline, CDR1 is DFQATT and CDR2 is SNEGSKA (reference sequence).

This rearrangement joins TRBV5-4 to TRBJ2-7, with 9 bases identical to TRBD2. Unmatched junction bases numbered 9, after V lost 8 bases and J lost 3 bases. The germline CDR1 and CDR2 sequences are SGHNT and YYREEE (reference sequence). The CDR3 loop spans 14 amino acids. The CDR3 DNA is TGTGCCAGTACCCTTGCGGGAGGGCACTACGAGCAGTACTTC. The encoded protein is CASTLAGGHYEQYF.

The rearrangement links TRBV21-1 to TRBJ2-1; the DNA was not used to check the table's D call, TRBD2. TRBV21-1 represents a pseudogene. The CDR3 extends over 12 amino acids. The DNA for the CDR3 is TGTGCCAGCAGCACTCGACTAAATGAGCAGTTCTTC. Residues: CASSTRLNEQFF.

The rearrangement joins TRBV30 to TRBJ2-1; no firm D call. The CDR3 is 12 amino acids. V was clipped by 2 bases and J by 4 bases, with 6 bases between them. Germline V gene sequence: CDR1 GTSNPN, CDR2 SVGIG (reference sequence). The CDR3 spells CAWSQEYNEQFF. The DNA for the CDR3 is TGTGCCTGGAGTCAGGAATACAATGAGCAGTTCTTC.

The chain carries TRBV6-5 and TRBJ1-2; possibly TRBD1 for D (5 bases). The CDR3 runs 15 residues. V was clipped by 2 bases and J by 1 base, with 11 bases between them. The germline V gene encodes CDR1 MNHEY and CDR2 SVGAGI. In nucleotides, the CDR3 is TGTGCCAGCAGTTACAGGGCAGGGCTTAACTATGGCTACACCTTC. It encodes CASSYRAGLNYGYTF.

The rearrangement uses TRBV9 and TRBJ2-2, with a possible D match to TRBD2 (6 bases). This CDR3 has 15 residues. Germline CDR1 SGDLS, CDR2 YYNGEE. Trimming took off 4 bases at V and 5 bases at J, with 15 bases between the two ends. In nucleotides, the CDR3 is TGTGCCAGCAGCCGGGGGTCTCCGGGGACCGGGGAGCTGTTTTTT. It codes for CASSRGSPGTGELFF. Together with reference TRBV9 and TRBJ2-2, the CDR3 gives the full variable domain: DSGVTQTPKHLITATGQRVTLRCSPRSGDLSVYWYQQSLDQGLQFLIQYYNGEERAKGNILERFSAQQFPDLHSELNLSSLELGDSALYFCASSRGSPGTGELFFGEGSRLTVL.

The chain uses TRBV5-1 and TRBJ2-7; 10 positions match TRBD2. Germline V gene data show CDR1 as SGHRS and CDR2 as YFSETQ. The CDR3 has 15 residues. J was trimmed by 4 bases and V by 2 bases; bases with no gene match: 6. CDR3 sequence (DNA): TGCGCCAGCAGCTTTATAGTAGCGGGAGGATACGAGCAGTACTTC. Protein sequence: CASSFIVAGGYEQYF. Full variable domain (missing parts from reference TRBV5-1 and TRBJ2-7): KAGVTQTPRYLIKTRGQQVTLSCSPISGHRSVSWYQQTPGQGLQFLFEYFSETQRNKGNFPGRFSGRQFSNSRSEMNVSTLELGDSALYLCASSFIVAGGYEQYFGPGTRLTVT.

DNA of the CDR3: TGTGCCAGTAGTATTCAAAGGACTAGCGGGAGGGCCGGGAATGAGCAGTTCTTC. Translating it yields CASSIQRTSGRAGNEQFF. This rearrangement joins TRBV19 to TRBJ2-1, with 15 bases aligning to TRBD2. Germline CDR1 and CDR2: LNHDA and SQIVND (reference sequence). V lost 3 bases and J lost 7; bases outside the gene matches: 10. The length of the CDR3 is 18 residues.

This chain connects TRBV6-1 to TRBJ2-5; 8 nucleotides match TRBD1. Germline lookup yields CDR1 MNHNS and CDR2 SASEGT. The CDR3 is 13 amino acids. V dropped 6 bases and J dropped 4; count of bases not matched to a gene: 4. The CDR3 sequence is CASRGQGRETQYF. The CDR3 DNA is TGTGCCAGCAGAGGACAGGGTAGAGAGACCCAGTACTTC.

Only one count was recorded for this clone. The rearrangement joins TRBV11-1 to TRBJ2-3; D perhaps matches TRBD2 (6 bases). In germline, CDR1 is SGHAT, CDR2 FQDESV (reference sequence). V lost 3 bases and J lost 2, with 12 bases in between. This CDR3 is built from 15 residues. In DNA form, the CDR3 reads TGTGCCAGCAGCTTGGACTACCAACCCACAGATACGCAGTATTTT. Protein: CASSLDYQPTDTQYF.

The chain links TRBV7-9 to TRBJ2-5; TRBD2 agrees at 12 bases. The CDR3 spans 15 residues. Germline CDR1 SEHNR, CDR2 FQNEAQ (reference sequence). The junction had 2 bases not matched to a gene; V was cut back by 5 bases and J by 1 base. CDR3: CASSQGLAGQETQYF. The CDR3 nucleotides read TGTGCCAGCAGCCAGGGACTAGCGGGCCAAGAGACCCAGTACTTC.

The CDR3 loop reads CASSLTPNTGAAAAFF. The CDR3 DNA reads TGTGCCAGCAGCCTAACACCAAACACAGGGGCGGCTGCAGCTTTCTTT. The chain joins TRBV5-5 to TRBJ1-1; 7 positions agree with TRBD1. The CDR3 sequence is 16 residues long. With V trimmed by 4 bases and J by 10 bases, 19 bases remained unmatched. Germline CDR1 is SGHKS and CDR2 is YYEKEE (reference sequence).

V is TRBV12-5 and J is TRBJ2-3; D gene uncertain. The CDR3 has 15 amino acids. Germline assignment: CDR1 LGHNT and CDR2 FRNRAP. Deletions cut 0 bases from V and 2 bases from J, with 9 bases between. The CDR3 sequence is CASGLVRVPTDTQYF. As DNA, the CDR3 is TGTGCTAGTGGTTTGGTACGAGTTCCCACAGATACGCAGTATTTT. The entire variable domain, with the rest obtained from reference TRBV12-5 and TRBJ2-3, is as follows: DARVTQTPRHKVTEMGQEVTMRCQPILGHNTVFWYRQTMMQGLELLAYFRNRAPLDDSGMPKDRFSAEMPDATLATLKIQPSEPRDSAVYFCASGLVRVPTDTQYFGPGTRLTVL.

The CDR3 is CASSLAGAYNEQFF. The CDR3, as DNA: TGTGCCAGCAGCTTAGCGGGAGCCTACAATGAGCAGTTCTTC. The chain has TRBV6-6 and TRBJ2-1, with 9 nucleotides matching TRBD2. The germline CDR1 and CDR2 sequences are MNHNY and SVGAGI (reference sequence). CDR3 length: 14 residues. Losses at the gene ends were 6 bases for V and 2 bases for J; bases not matched to a gene: 2.

The chain carries TRBV30 and TRBJ1-1; no firm D call. The CDR3 totals 13 residues. The germline CDR1 and CDR2 sequences are GTSNPN and SVGIG (reference sequence). Trimming removed 7 bases from V and 0 bases from J, with 12 bases in between. The CDR3 sequence: CAFNQNMNTEAFF. CDR3 DNA sequence: TGTGCCTTCAACCAGAACATGAACACTGAAGCTTTCTTT. Full variable domain (rest looked up from reference TRBV30 and TRBJ1-1): SQTIHQWPATLVQPVGSPLSLECTVEGTSNPNLYWYRQAAGRGLQLLFYSVGIGQISSEVPQNLSASRPQDRQFILSSKKLLLSDSGFYLCAFNQNMNTEAFFGQGTRLTVV.

The chain recombines TRBV11-3 with TRBJ2-1; 7 bases line up with TRBD2. This CDR3 is built from 16 residues. V trimming: 5 bases; J trimming: 2 bases; junction bases outside the gene matches: 9. Per the germline V gene, CDR1 is SGHNT and CDR2 is YENEEA. CDR3 loop: CASSPDGRGAYNEQFF. The CDR3 coding sequence is TGTGCCAGCAGCCCAGATGGACGGGGGGCCTACAATGAGCAGTTCTTC.

CDR3 DNA: TGCGCCAGCAGCCAGGGACAGGGTCGGCTCATGAACACTGAAGCTTTCTTT. Protein product: CASSQGQGRLMNTEAFF. The rearrangement links TRBV5-1 to TRBJ1-1, with TRBD1 identical over 9 bases. Germline CDR1 SGHRS, CDR2 YFSETQ. The CDR3 runs 17 residues. Trimming removed 4 bases from V and 0 bases from J; junction bases left unmatched: 10.

This rearrangement joins TRBV10-1 to TRBJ2-5, with TRBD2 matching over 7 bases. After removal of 1 base from V and 1 base from J, the junction contained 3 bases not matched to a gene. The CDR3 is made up of 15 amino acids. Germline CDR1 WNHNN, CDR2 SYGVQD (reference sequence). This CDR3 is CASSEYVAGQETQYF. The CDR3 coding sequence is TGCGCCAGCAGTGAGTACGTAGCGGGCCAAGAGACCCAGTACTTC.

This rearrangement joins TRBV11-2 to TRBJ2-7; D is perhaps TRBD1 (6 bases). Trimming took off 5 bases at V and 3 bases at J, with 14 bases between the two ends. The CDR3 contains 14 residues. Per the germline V gene, CDR1 is SGHAT and CDR2 is FQNNGV. DNA for the CDR3: TGTGCCAGCAGCCTCCGGGACACAATCTACGAGCAGTACTTC. Residues: CASSLRDTIYEQYF.

This clone was counted a single time. The rearrangement uses TRBV5-5 and TRBJ2-7, with 7 bases identical to TRBD1. This CDR3 has 14 residues. The J segment lost 2 bases and the V segment lost 4 bases, leaving 6 bases of the junction unmatched. Germline V lookup: CDR1 SGHKS, CDR2 YYEKEE (reference sequence). The CDR3 sequence: CASSPPTGTYEQYF. The CDR3 DNA reads as TGTGCCAGCAGCCCCCCGACAGGGACCTACGAGCAGTACTTC. Variable domain in full (rest from reference TRBV5-5 and TRBJ2-7): DAGVTQSPTHLIKTRGQQVTLRCSPISGHKSVSWYQQVLGQGPQFIFQYYEKEERGRGNFPDRFSARQFPNYSSELNVNALLLGDSALYLCASSPPTGTYEQYFGPGTRLTVT.

This clone was seen a handful of times. The V call is TRBV9, the J call TRBJ2-1, with D perhaps matching TRBD2 (5 bases). The germline CDR1 and CDR2 sequences are SGDLS and YYNGEE. The CDR3 has 17 amino acids. The V end was cut by 4 bases, the J end by 6 bases, with 23 bases between. Here the CDR3 DNA reads TGTGCCAGCAGCCCCCATCAGCGGAGGAGTACATTCAATGAGCAGTTCTTC. Its protein product is CASSPHQRRSTFNEQFF.

The V call is TRBV30, the J call TRBJ2-1; 8 bases are shared with TRBD2. This CDR3 is 15 amino acids long. The V segment lost 3 bases and the J segment 2 bases; nucleotides outside the gene matches: 6. Germline-derived CDR1 and CDR2 are GTSNPN and SVGIG (reference sequence). The CDR3 DNA sequence: TGTGCCTGGAGCCCAACTAGCGGAGCCTACAATGAGCAGTTCTTC. Protein sequence: CAWSPTSGAYNEQFF.

The chain uses TRBV30 and TRBJ2-4; 13 nucleotides match TRBD2. The V segment lost 0 bases and the J segment 0 bases; nucleotides outside the gene matches: 14. Germline CDR1 is GTSNPN and CDR2 is SVGIG (reference sequence). The CDR3 totals 21 residues. CDR3 protein: CAWSVKVLGTSGKLAKNIQYF. In nucleotides, the CDR3 is TGTGCCTGGAGTGTTAAAGTTTTGGGGACTAGCGGGAAACTAGCCAAAAACATTCAGTACTTC.